This passage covers 5 T cell receptor beta chains from one sample sequenced in a study of T cells in Graves' hyperthyroidism and ophthalmopathy. TCR beta CDR3 sequences were amplified from RNA transcripts. First-round RT-PCR of the TCR CDR3 relied on the HTBI primer set. Each CDR3 protein is one row after TCRdb ran MiXCR on the multiplex PCR reads. The sample carries hundreds of thousands of distinct CDR3 sequences, 15% to 19% recorded once. The sample was blood. The receptors were gathered from a young woman with Graves' hyperthyroidism that later progressed to Graves' ophthalmopathy.

The chain couples TRBV11-2 to TRBJ2-2; D perhaps matches TRBD2 (6 bases). CDR1 SGHAT and CDR2 FQNNGV come from the germline V gene. The CDR3 length is 15 residues. V dropped 6 bases and J dropped 1 base, with 12 bases sitting between them. CDR3 loop: CASSPSDRNTGELFF. The DNA of the CDR3 is TGTGCCAGCAGTCCTAGCGACAGGAACACCGGGGAGCTGTTTTTT.

This clonotype was seen a few times. The V and J genes are TRBV28 and TRBJ1-4; D is possibly TRBD1 (5 bases). The CDR3 loop spans 15 amino acids. V was trimmed by 5 bases and J by 8 bases, leaving 18 bases between them. CDR1 and CDR2 (germline): MDHEN, SYDVKM. The CDR3 protein is CASSPQKKGNEKLFF. CDR3 in DNA: TGTGCCAGCAGTCCCCAGAAGAAGGGGAACGAAAAACTGTTTTTT.

In DNA, the CDR3 is TGTGCCAGCAGCGGGGTTCTCCAGTTCTTC. Amino acid sequence: CASSGVLQFF. The V call is TRBV2, the J call TRBJ2-1; weak D call: TRBD2 (5 bases). The CDR3 contains 10 residues. CDR1 is SNHLY, CDR2 FYNNEI, per germline. V was trimmed by 6 bases and J by 13 bases, leaving 10 bases between them.

The rearrangement uses TRBV7-9 and TRBJ2-1; D is unclear. The end of the DNA is better explained by TRBJ2-7, so the J call may be wrong. Germline loops: CDR1 SEHNR, CDR2 FQNEAQ (reference sequence). CDR3 length: 12 amino acids. CDR3 protein: CASSSHVNEQYF. CDR3 in DNA: TGTGCCAGCAGCTCCCATGTCAATGAGCAGTACTTC.

At least ten counts were recorded for this clonotype. V and J are TRBV27 and TRBJ2-5, with 15 bases aligning to TRBD2. The ends lost 4 bases at V and 5 bases at J; junction bases unmatched: 5. Germline values: CDR1 MNHEY, CDR2 SMNVEV (reference sequence). CDR3 size: 16 residues. CDR3 in amino acids: CASSSGLAGGYETQYF. In nucleotides, the CDR3 is TGTGCCAGCAGTTCGGGACTAGCGGGAGGCTACGAGACCCAGTACTTC.